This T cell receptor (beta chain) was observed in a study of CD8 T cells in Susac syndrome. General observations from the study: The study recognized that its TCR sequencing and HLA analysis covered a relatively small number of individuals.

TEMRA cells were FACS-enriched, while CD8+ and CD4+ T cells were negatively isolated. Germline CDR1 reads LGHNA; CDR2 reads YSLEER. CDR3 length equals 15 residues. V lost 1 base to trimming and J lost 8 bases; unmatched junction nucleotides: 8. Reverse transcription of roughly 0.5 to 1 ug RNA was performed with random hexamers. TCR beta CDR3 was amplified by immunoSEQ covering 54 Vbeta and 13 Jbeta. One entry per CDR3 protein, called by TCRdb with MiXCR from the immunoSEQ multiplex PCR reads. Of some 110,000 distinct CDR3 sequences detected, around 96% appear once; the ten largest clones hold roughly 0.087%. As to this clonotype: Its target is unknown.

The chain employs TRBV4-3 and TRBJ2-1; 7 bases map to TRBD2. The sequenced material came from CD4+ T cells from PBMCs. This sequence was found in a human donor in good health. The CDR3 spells CASSQVGGPADEQFF. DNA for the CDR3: TGCGCCAGCAGCCAAGTGGGAGGGCCCGCAGATGAGCAGTTCTTC.